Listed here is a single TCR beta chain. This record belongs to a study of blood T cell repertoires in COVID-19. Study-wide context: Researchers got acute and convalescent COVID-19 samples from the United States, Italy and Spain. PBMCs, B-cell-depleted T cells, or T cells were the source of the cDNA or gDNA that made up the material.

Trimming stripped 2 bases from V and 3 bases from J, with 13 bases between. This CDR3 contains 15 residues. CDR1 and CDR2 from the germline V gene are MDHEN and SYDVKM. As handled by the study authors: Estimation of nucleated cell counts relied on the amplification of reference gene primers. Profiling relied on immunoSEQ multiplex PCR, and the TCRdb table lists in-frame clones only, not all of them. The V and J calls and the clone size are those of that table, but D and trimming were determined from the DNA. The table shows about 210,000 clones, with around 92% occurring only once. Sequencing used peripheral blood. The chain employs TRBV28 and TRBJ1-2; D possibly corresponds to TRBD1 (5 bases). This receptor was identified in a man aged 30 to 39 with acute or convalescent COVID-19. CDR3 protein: CASSLHGAQDYGYTF. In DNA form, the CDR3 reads TGTGCCAGCAGTTTACATGGGGCGCAGGACTATGGCTACACCTTC.